These 29 T cell receptor beta chains came from one sample sequenced in a study of cytomegalovirus exposure and HLA in healthy donors. Here immunoSEQ multiplex PCR was the method, and the copy in TCRdb shows in-frame clones only, minus some. The sample contains fewer than 95,000 clones, almost 85% of which appear only once. Sequencing was done on a sample of PBMCs. These receptors were taken from a woman aged 18-29 years in good health and CMV-seropositive.

The J gene is TRBJ1-6, the V gene TRBV27; TRBD1 is a possible D gene (6 bases). This CDR3 region has 15 residues. Germline CDR1 is MNHEY and CDR2 is SMNVEV (reference sequence). V gave up 5 bases and J gave up 7 bases, with 15 bases separating them. CDR3 protein: CASSLGLGQNSPLHF. Here the CDR3 DNA reads TGTGCCAGCAGTCTAGGGTTAGGACAGAATTCACCCCTCCACTTT.

This chain links TRBV5-1 with TRBJ2-3; 13 bases agree with TRBD2. Germline CDR1 is SGHRS and CDR2 is YFSETQ. This CDR3 contains 16 residues. Trimming took 4 bases from V and 2 from J; bases not matched to a gene: 4. The CDR3: CASSPTSGGPTDTQYF. CDR3 DNA sequence: TGCGCCAGCAGCCCGACTAGCGGGGGGCCCACAGATACGCAGTATTTT.

The CDR3 is CASTTGPTAYGYTF. DNA of the CDR3: TGTGCCAGCACCACCGGGCCGACAGCTTATGGCTACACCTTC. The chain uses TRBV28 and TRBJ1-2; TRBD1 might be the D (5 bases). The germline V gene has CDR1 MDHEN and CDR2 SYDVKM. Trimming stripped 7 bases from V and 5 bases from J, with 17 bases between. This CDR3 region has 14 residues.

This clone was counted a single time. This chain uses TRBV4-1 with TRBJ2-1; no clear D gene. This CDR3 region has 16 residues. The V gene's germline CDR1 is MGHRA and CDR2 YSYEKL. V lost 0 bases and J lost 1, with 10 bases in between. For the CDR3, the DNA is TGCGCCAGCAGCCAAGATCCCGGGTTGTCCTACAATGAGCAGTTCTTC. Translated: CASSQDPGLSYNEQFF.

This chain joins TRBV10-2 and TRBJ2-1, with 7 bases aligning to TRBD1. J lost 7 bases, V lost 7 bases, and 7 bases had no gene match. The CDR3 sequence is 13 residues long. Germline CDR1 is WSHSY and CDR2 is SAAADI. The CDR3 protein is CASKKGAGNEQFF. The CDR3 DNA reads as TGCGCCAGCAAAAAGGGGGCCGGTAATGAGCAGTTCTTC.

The gene calls are TRBV6-5 and TRBJ1-2; D remains unclear. In germline, CDR1 is MNHEY, CDR2 SVGAGI. Deletions cut 5 bases from V and 4 bases from J, with 14 bases between. The CDR3 totals 14 residues. Here the CDR3 reads CASSTRAEGYGYTF. The CDR3 coding sequence is TGTGCCAGCAGTACAAGGGCCGAGGGCTATGGCTACACCTTC.

This clone came up once. The chain couples TRBV6-5 to TRBJ1-6; maybe TRBD1 (6 bases). Germline CDR1 MNHEY, CDR2 SVGAGI. This CDR3 has 15 residues. The V end lost 5 bases, the J end lost 7 bases, and 15 bases lay between the germline ends. CDR3 DNA: TGTGCCAGCAGTCCTTGGGACAATAGCAATTCACCCCTCCACTTT. Protein: CASSPWDNSNSPLHF.

The chain couples TRBV28 to TRBJ1-5, with 8 bases identical to TRBD1. Germline V CDR1 and CDR2: MDHEN, SYDVKM. The CDR3 spans 19 residues. Trimming cost V 1 base and J 0 bases; bases outside gene matches: 11. The CDR3 DNA is TGTGCCAGCAGTTTATTAGTCGGACAGGGCCCCCGTAGCAATCAGCCCCAGCATTTT. This sequence encodes CASSLLVGQGPRSNQPQHF. The full variable domain, with the rest looked up from reference TRBV28 and TRBJ1-5, is DVKVTQSSRYLVKRTGEKVFLECVQDMDHENMFWYRQDPGLGLRLIYFSYDVKMKEKGDIPEGYSVSREKKERFSLILESASTNQTSMYLCASSLLVGQGPRSNQPQHFGDGTRLSIL.

V gene TRBV5-1 combines with J gene TRBJ2-1; perhaps TRBD1 as D (5 bases). Germline V lookup: CDR1 SGHRS, CDR2 YFSETQ. The CDR3 length is 15 residues. Trimming stripped 2 bases from V and 5 bases from J, with 14 bases between. The CDR3 region has the DNA TGCGCCAGCAGCTTAATGGCAGGGCCCAACAATGAGCAGTTCTTC. Translation gives CASSLMAGPNNEQFF.

The CDR3 DNA is TGTGCCAGCAGTGAAGTTTTGGGCGGGGGGGGCGACCAAGAGACCCAGTACTTC. It translates to CASSEVLGGGGDQETQYF. The J gene is TRBJ2-5, the V gene TRBV6-1, with 9 bases identical to TRBD2. This CDR3 is 18 amino acids long. CDR1 is MNHNS and CDR2 is SASEGT in the germline V gene. V gave up 1 base and J gave up 0 bases; unmatched junction bases: 9.

The chain recombines TRBV5-1 with TRBJ2-5, with 8 bases fitting TRBD1. Germline V CDR1 and CDR2: SGHRS, YFSETQ. This CDR3 is built from 16 residues. V gave up 0 bases and J gave up 5 bases; unmatched junction bases: 9. The CDR3 bases are TGCGCCAGCAGCTTGGCCTTGAACAGGGGGTGGGAGACCCAGTACTTC. It specifies CASSLALNRGWETQYF.

V usage is TRBV28 and J usage is TRBJ2-3, with 9 nucleotides matching TRBD1. This CDR3 has 15 amino acids. After removal of 6 bases from V and 3 bases from J, the junction contained 7 bases not matched to a gene. The germline V gene encodes CDR1 MDHEN and CDR2 SYDVKM. CDR3 loop: CASSTGGEGTDTQYF. As DNA, the CDR3 is TGTGCCAGCAGCACAGGGGGCGAAGGAACAGATACGCAGTATTTT.

The V gene is TRBV13, the J gene TRBJ1-6; 9 bases align to TRBD1. The V and J ends lost 6 bases and 14 bases, in that order; junction bases with no gene match: 20. CDR1 is PRHDT and CDR2 is FYEKMQ in the germline V gene (reference sequence). The CDR3 is 17 residues long. Here the CDR3 DNA reads TGTGCCAGCAGTTTATTTCAAACCGGGACAGGGAGAGATGCCCTCCACTTT. Translating gives CASSLFQTGTGRDALHF.

The chain joins TRBV6-6 to TRBJ1-2; D unclear. The CDR3 has 13 amino acids. Per germline, CDR1 MNHNY and CDR2 SVGAGI (reference sequence). Trimming left V 2 bases short and J 6 bases short, with 10 bases between. The CDR3 DNA sequence: TGTGCCAGCAGTTACCAATCCGGGGATGGCTACACCTTC. This translates into CASSYQSGDGYTF.

The CDR3 DNA reads TGTGCCAGCTCACCCGGGACAGGCCCGAACGGGGAGCTGTTTTTT. Translation: CASSPGTGPNGELFF. The genes are TRBV18 and TRBJ2-2; 8 bases line up with TRBD1. V shed 3 bases and J 7 bases; nucleotides not matched to a gene: 7. Germline lookup yields CDR1 KGHSH and CDR2 LQKENI. This CDR3 has 15 amino acids.

This chain joins TRBV7-9 and TRBJ1-4; a weak D match, TRBD1 (6 bases). This CDR3 has 19 residues. Trimming cost V 1 base and J 1 base, with 19 bases left between them. Per the germline V gene, CDR1 is SEHNR and CDR2 is FQNEAQ (reference sequence). This chain's CDR3 is CASSLVGRGKERTNEKLFF. Here the CDR3 DNA reads TGTGCCAGCAGCTTAGTCGGCAGGGGAAAGGAAAGAACTAATGAAAAACTGTTTTTT.

The chain uses TRBV9 and TRBJ2-7; TRBD2 is a possible D gene (6 bases). The CDR3 loop spans 15 amino acids. Trimming removed 0 bases at V and 2 bases at J, with 12 bases between. Germline CDR1 reads SGDLS; CDR2 reads YYNGEE. CDR3 nucleotides: TGTGCCAGCAGCGTAGAAGGAGGGGCAGCCTACGAGCAGTACTTC. Amino acid sequence: CASSVEGGAAYEQYF.

In this sample, this clone turned up once. The chain uses TRBV9 and TRBJ2-2, with 7 bases identical to TRBD1. The CDR3 has 17 residues. V shed 3 bases and J 3 bases; nucleotides not matched to a gene: 11. Germline CDR1 and CDR2: SGDLS and YYNGEE. The DNA for the CDR3 is TGTGCCAGCAGCGACCGGCACACAGGGGTACACACCGGGGAGCTGTTTTTT. Translation: CASSDRHTGVHTGELFF.

The gene calls are TRBV7-8 and TRBJ1-1; no definite D call. This CDR3 is 14 amino acids long. Trimming stripped 5 bases from V and 0 bases from J, with 10 bases between. CDR1 is SGHVS and CDR2 is FQNEAQ in the germline V gene. This CDR3 is CASSVRNMNTEAFF. The CDR3 DNA follows: TGTGCCAGCAGCGTCAGAAACATGAACACTGAAGCTTTCTTT.

V usage is TRBV9 and J usage is TRBJ1-6; maybe TRBD1 (6 bases). The CDR3 sequence is 18 residues long. Germline V CDR1 and CDR2: SGDLS, YYNGEE. V dropped 0 bases and J dropped 2 bases, with 15 bases sitting between them. The CDR3, as DNA: TGTGCCAGCAGCGTAGGTGTGGCAGGGGACGCCTATAATTCACCCCTCCACTTT. It codes for CASSVGVAGDAYNSPLHF.

The chain uses TRBV28 and TRBJ2-4; weak D call: TRBD2 (6 bases). The V gene's germline CDR1 is MDHEN and CDR2 SYDVKM. Trimming removed 2 bases at V and 5 bases at J, with 10 bases between. This CDR3 spans 14 amino acids. The CDR3 protein is CASSLAGRQNIQYF. The CDR3 DNA reads as TGTGCCAGCAGTTTAGCGGGACGGCAAAACATTCAGTACTTC.

This clone occurred once. The chain is built from TRBV4-2 and TRBJ2-3; TRBD2 matches at 9 bases. V shed 1 base, J shed 2 bases, and the junction held 4 bases outside the gene matches. The germline V gene encodes CDR1 LGHNA and CDR2 YNFKEQ. This CDR3 comprises 16 residues. CDR3: CASSQVAGGNTDTQYF. CDR3 DNA sequence: TGTGCCAGCAGCCAAGTTGCGGGGGGGAACACAGATACGCAGTATTTT.

V is TRBV7-2 and J is TRBJ1-6; TRBD1 is a possible D gene (6 bases). V was cut by 6 bases and J by 7 bases, with 7 bases left in between. Germline V gives CDR1 SGHTA, CDR2 FQGNSA. The CDR3 spans 12 residues. The CDR3 DNA sequence: TGTGCCAGCAGTACAGGGAATTCACCCCTCCACTTT. It translates to CASSTGNSPLHF.

The genes are TRBV5-6 and TRBJ2-6, with D unclear. The CDR3 contains 11 residues. The germline V gene encodes CDR1 SGHDT and CDR2 YYEEEE. Trimming removed 2 bases at V and 10 bases at J, with 4 bases between. In nucleotides, the CDR3 is TGTGCCAGCAGCTTTAATAACGTCCTGACTTTC. Translation gives CASSFNNVLTF.

This chain connects TRBV7-8 to TRBJ1-5; D is unclear. Germline CDR1 SGHVS, CDR2 FQNEAQ. V gave up 0 bases and J gave up 6 bases, with 6 bases separating them. CDR3 size: 13 residues. The CDR3 region is CASSLAVSQPQHF. CDR3 nucleotides: TGTGCCAGCAGCTTAGCAGTCAGTCAGCCCCAGCATTTT.

CDR3 in amino acids: CASRGQGRGEKLFF. The CDR3 DNA is TGTGCCAGCAGAGGACAGGGGCGAGGGGAAAAACTGTTTTTT. V gene TRBV27 combines with J gene TRBJ1-4; 9 bases map to TRBD1. Germline CDR1 reads MNHEY; CDR2 reads SMNVEV (reference sequence). Trimming cost V 6 bases and J 8 bases; bases outside gene matches: 7. This CDR3 contains 14 residues.

CDR3 sequence (DNA): TGTGCCAGCAGCTTAGCGGGGGGACAGTCCTACGAGCAGTACTTC. It codes for CASSLAGGQSYEQYF. The rearrangement links TRBV7-2 to TRBJ2-7; a possible D gene is TRBD1 (7 bases). Looked up from germline, CDR1 is SGHTA and CDR2 is FQGNSA. The CDR3 runs 15 residues. Trimming removed 0 bases at V and 1 base at J, with 10 bases between.

The CDR3 sequence is CASSFSEESAFF. The CDR3 DNA is TGTGCCAGCAGCTTCTCCGAGGAGAGTGCTTTCTTT. The chain couples TRBV7-9 to TRBJ1-1; D uncertain. The CDR3 sequence is 12 residues long. V was shortened by 3 bases and J by 11 bases, with 13 bases between the two germline ends. Germline V gene data show CDR1 as SEHNR and CDR2 as FQNEAQ (reference sequence).

The V and J genes are TRBV6-1 and TRBJ2-3, with D tentatively TRBD2 (6 bases). The CDR3 extends over 15 amino acids. Germline V CDR1 and CDR2: MNHNS, SASEGT. V lost 4 bases and J 1 base, leaving 12 bases between the germline ends. The CDR3 bases are TGTGCCAGCAGTGCCCCGTGGAGGGGCACAGATACGCAGTATTTT. It is translated as CASSAPWRGTDTQYF.